Listed below are T cell receptor beta chains from one sample, sequenced in a study of tumor-infiltrating lymphocytes in primary liver carcinoma. TCRdb reprocessed the multiplex PCR reads with MiXCR, giving one entry per CDR3 protein. The table records hundreds of thousands of distinct CDR3 sequences, more than 55% of them present only once. The specimen was peripheral blood. All receptors derive from a middle-aged man with primary liver carcinoma and hepatitis B virus infection. The CDR3 runs from the conserved cysteine through the conserved F or W. Fields, in order: clone size, J gene, V gene, D gene, CDR3 protein, CDR3 DNA. The D gene is left open where the match is weak. A row's size may be missing; if present it is once, few, many or a size class.

many TRBJ2-3 TRBV12-3/TRBV12-4 - CASSFRTSTDTQYF TGTGCCAGCAGTTTCAGGACTAGCACAGATACGCAGTATTTT
- TRBJ1-2 TRBV5-6 - CASSLMGYGYTF TGTGCCAGCAGCTTGATGGGATATGGCTACACCTTC
- TRBJ2-7 TRBV6-5 - CACSYSAGSSYEQYF TGTGCCTGCAGTTACTCCGCAGGGAGCTCCTACGAGCAGTATTTC
- TRBJ2-7 TRBV5-5 TRBD1 CASSLMGQAFYEQYF TGTGCCAGCAGCTTAATGGGACAGGCTTTCTACGAGCAGTACTTC
- TRBJ2-7 TRBV28 TRBD2 CASSALAGVSSYEQYF TGTGCCAGCAGTGCTTTAGCGGGAGTGAGCTCCTACGAGCAGTACTTC
few TRBJ2-1 TRBV11-2 - CASSFDRNEQFF TGTGCCAGCTCCTTCGATCGAAATGAGCAGTTCTTC
- TRBJ2-1 TRBV29-1 - CSGAGTPGVNVQFF TGCAGCGGTGCAGGGACCCCCGGGGTTAATGTGCAGTTCTTC
- TRBJ1-1 TRBV4-3 - CASSQDALQGPNTEASF TGCGCCAGCAGCCAGGATGCGTTACAGGGACCGAACACTGAAGCTTCCTTT
- TRBJ2-6 TRBV7-9 - CASSRFSGYSGANVLTF TGTGCCAGCAGCCGATTTAGCGGTTACTCTGGGGCCAACGTCCTGACTTTC
- TRBJ2-2 TRBV11-2 - CASRQTGDLLF TGTGCCAGCAGACAGACCGGGGACCTGCTTTTT
- TRBJ2-7 TRBV5-1 - CASGADPPGEQYF TGCGCCAGCGGCGCGGACCCGCCGGGCGAGCAGTACTTC
- TRBJ1-3 TRBV6-1 - CASSEAPRGTTIYF TGTGCCAGCAGTGAAGCCCCTCGAGGAACCACCATATATTTT
- TRBJ1-1 TRBV7-9 - CASSSEGPAEAFF TGTGCCAGCAGCTCGGAGGGACCGGCTGAAGCTTTCTTT
- TRBJ2-5 TRBV30 - CVWSRTGPETQYF TGTGTCTGGAGTCGAACAGGACCAGAGACCCAGTACTTC
medium-sized TRBJ2-2 TRBV11-2 - CASRVLSYGELFF TGTGCCAGCAGGGTTTTGTCTTACGGGGAGCTGTTTTTT
- TRBJ2-1 TRBV21-1 - CASSKPLAGVYNEQFF TGTGCCAGCAGCAAGCCCCTAGCGGGAGTTTACAATGAGCAGTTCTTC
many TRBJ2-1 TRBV29-1 TRBD1 CSVVRQGGQFF TGCAGCGTTGTACGACAGGGGGGGCAGTTCTTC
- TRBJ2-2 TRBV11-2 - CASSLGAFETGEPFF TGTGCCAGCAGCTTAGGAGCGTTTGAGACCGGGGAGCCGTTTTTT
few TRBJ2-7 TRBV6-6 - CASSFPVVSGEGGSYEQYF TGTGCCAGCAGTTTCCCGGTTGTTAGCGGAGAAGGGGGCTCCTACGAGCAGTACTTC
- TRBJ2-7 TRBV5-6 TRBD1 CVSSSRTGAAEQYF TGTGTCAGCAGCTCCCGGACAGGGGCCGCCGAGCAGTACTTC
- TRBJ1-5 TRBV7-9 - CASSLGGYQPQHF TGTGCCAGCAGCTTAGGTGGTTATCAGCCCCAGCATTTT
many TRBJ2-1 TRBV7-8 - CASSPRHTYNEQFF TGTGCCAGCAGCCCCCGACATACCTACAATGAGCAGTTCTTC
once TRBJ1-4 TRBV18 - CASSPPSNNEKLFF TGTGCCAGCTCACCACCTTCGAATAATGAAAAACTGTTCTTT
- TRBJ2-3 TRBV11-2 - CASSSADRTDTQYF TGTGCCAGCAGCTCCGCGGATCGGACAGATACGCAGTATTTT
few TRBJ2-2 TRBV10-1 - CASRADAGEPFF TGCGCCAGCAGGGCCGACGCCGGGGAGCCGTTTTTT
- TRBJ2-3 TRBV11-1 TRBD2 CANSRGVEGTDTQYF TGTGCCAACAGCCGGGGGGTTGAGGGCACAGATACGCAGTATTTT
- TRBJ1-5 TRBV30 - CAWSVLDQNQPQHF TGTGCCTGGAGTGTACTGGACCAAAATCAGCCCCAGCATTTT
many TRBJ1-1 TRBV4-3 - CASSQEATSTGEAFF TGCGCCAGCAGCCAAGAGGCCACTTCCACGGGTGAAGCTTTCTTT
- TRBJ2-1 TRBV4-3 - CASSQEGAGHPYNELFF TGCGCCAGCAGCCAGGAAGGAGCAGGTCACCCCTACAATGAGCTGTTCTTC
- TRBJ2-7 TRBV11-1 - CARSHLNAGYEQYF TGTGCCAGGAGCCACCTCAACGCAGGGTACGAGCAGTACTTC
- TRBJ2-1 TRBV30 TRBD2 CAWSVPGRGRNEQFF TGTGCCTGGAGTGTACCCGGGAGGGGGAGAAATGAGCAGTTCTTC
many TRBJ2-5 TRBV6-5 - CASRQERETQYF TGTGCCAGCAGACAGGAGAGAGAGACCCAGTACTTC
many TRBJ1-1 TRBV7-8 - CASSLTSEVEAFF TGTGCCAGCAGCTTAACCTCGGAGGTTGAAGCTTTCTTT
once TRBJ2-6 TRBV5-1 - CTSSEGNSGANVLTF TGCACCAGCAGCGAAGGGAACTCTGGGGCCAACGTCCTGACTTTC
- TRBJ2-2 TRBV6-6 - CASSPNIGELFF TGTGCCAGTAGTCCGAACATCGGGGAGCTGTTTTTT
few TRBJ2-1 TRBV30 - CAWSLNEQFF TGTGCCTGGAGCCTCAATGAGCAGTTCTTC
- TRBJ2-7 TRBV11-2 - CASSPGQLAYEQYF TGTGCCAGCAGCCCCGGACAGCTGGCCTACGAGCAGTACTTC
- TRBJ1-5 TRBV11-2 - CASGFCPRRTENQPQHF TGTGCCAGCGGCTTCTGCCCACGTCGTACAGAGAATCAGCCCCAGCATTTT
- TRBJ2-2 TRBV14 - CASSPRSGVTGELFF TGTGCCAGCAGCCCCAGGTCAGGGGTCACCGGGGAGCTGTTTTTT
- TRBJ2-2 TRBV5-4 - CASSLTSRSRTGELFF TGTGCCAGCAGCTTGACTAGCAGGAGTCGGACTGGGGAGCTGTTTTTT
few TRBJ1-6 TRBV5-4 - CASSLEGGSPLHF TGTGCCAGCAGCTTGGAAGGGGGTTCACCCCTCCACTTT
- TRBJ2-3 TRBV6-2/TRBV6-3 TRBD2 CVTRLASTDTQYF TGTGTCACCAGACTAGCGAGCACAGATACGCAGTATTTT
many TRBJ1-6 TRBV6-2/TRBV6-3 TRBD1 CASSRQGGNSPLHF TGTGCCAGCAGCCGACAGGGAGGGAATTCACCCCTCCACTTT
- TRBJ2-2 TRBV5-5 TRBD2 CASSLGRLAVANTRELFF TGTGCCAGCAGCTTGGGGCGACTAGCGGTCGCGAACACCAGGGAGCTGTTTTTT
- TRBJ2-5 TRBV11-2 - CVSSLDGTRLQETQYF TGTGTCAGCAGCTTAGATGGTACTAGATTGCAAGAGACCCAATACTTC
- TRBJ2-7 TRBV2 - CASTPGKYEQYF TGTGCCAGCACTCCTGGAAAGTACGAGCAGTACTTC
- TRBJ1-5 TRBV12-3/TRBV12-4 - CASSLMAVNKPQHF TGTGCCAGCAGTTTAATGGCGGTGAATAAGCCCCAGCATTTT
many TRBJ2-1 TRBV4-1 - CASSQDEGNEQFF TGCGCCAGCAGCCAAGATGAGGGGAATGAGCAGTTCTTC
- TRBJ1-1 TRBV11-1 - CAISLGDVTEAFF TGTGCCATCAGCCTAGGGGATGTGACTGAAGCTTTCTTT
- TRBJ2-5 TRBV21-1 - CASSHSGRGLWNEQYF TGTGCCAGCAGCCATAGCGGGAGGGGATTATGGAATGAGCAGTACTTC
- TRBJ1-1 TRBV28 TRBD1 CASSGTVMNTEAFF TGTGCCAGCAGTGGGACAGTCATGAACACTGAAGCTTTCTTT
- TRBJ2-7 TRBV11-2 - CASSLDIQRDEHYF TGTGCCAGCAGCTTAGATATTCAAAGGGACGAGCACTACTTC
- TRBJ1-1 TRBV7-2 - CARSLGRANTEAFF TGTGCCAGGAGCTTGGGCAGGGCAAACACTGAAGCTTTCTTT
- TRBJ1-2 TRBV5-4 TRBD1 CASSLVTGTGGCTF TGTGCCAGCAGCTTGGTGACAGGGACGGGGGGCTGCACCTTC
many TRBJ2-7 TRBV28 TRBD1 CASSLPGQSYEQYF TGTGCCAGCAGCCTACCGGGACAGTCCTACGAGCAGTACTTC
- TRBJ2-3 TRBV12-3/TRBV12-4 TRBD1 CASREGGNTDTQYF TGTGCCAGCAGGGAAGGGGGCAACACAGATACGCAGTATTTT
- TRBJ2-2 TRBV12-3/TRBV12-4 TRBD1 CASSPQTGWGTGELLF TGTGCCAGCAGTCCCCAGACAGGGTGGGGCACCGGGGAGCTGTTGTTT
- TRBJ1-5 TRBV12-3/TRBV12-4 - CASSFLPGERKQPQHF TGTGCCAGCAGTTTTCTCCCAGGCGAGAGAAAACAGCCCCAGCATTTT
- TRBJ2-7 TRBV5-1 - CASSPQAEGERYF TGCGCCAGCAGCCCTCAAGCGGAGGGAGAGCGGTACTTC
- TRBJ2-7 TRBV6-1 - CASSRDAPYEQYF TGTGCCAGCAGTCGGGACGCGCCCTACGAGCAATACTTC